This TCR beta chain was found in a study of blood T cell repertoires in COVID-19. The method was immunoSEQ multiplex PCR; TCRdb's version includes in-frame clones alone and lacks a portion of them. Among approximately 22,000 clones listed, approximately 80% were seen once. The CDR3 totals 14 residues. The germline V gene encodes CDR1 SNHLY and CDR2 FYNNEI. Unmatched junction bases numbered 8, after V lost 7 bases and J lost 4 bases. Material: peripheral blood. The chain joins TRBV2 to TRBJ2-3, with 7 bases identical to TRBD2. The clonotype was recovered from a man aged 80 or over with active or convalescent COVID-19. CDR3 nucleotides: TGTGCCAGCAATGTCCGCCGGGGGGCAGATACGCAGTATTTT. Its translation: CASNVRRGADTQYF.